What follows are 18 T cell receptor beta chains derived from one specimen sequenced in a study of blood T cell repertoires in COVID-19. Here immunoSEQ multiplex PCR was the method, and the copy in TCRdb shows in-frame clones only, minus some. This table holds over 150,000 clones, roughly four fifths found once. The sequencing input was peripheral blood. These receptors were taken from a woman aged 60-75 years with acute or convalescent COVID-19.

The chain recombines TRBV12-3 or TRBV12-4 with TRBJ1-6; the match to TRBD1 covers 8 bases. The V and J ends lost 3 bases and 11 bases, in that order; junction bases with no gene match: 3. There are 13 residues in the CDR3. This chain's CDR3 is CASSLTGVAPLHF. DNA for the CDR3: TGTGCCAGCAGTTTGACAGGGGTTGCACCCCTCCACTTT.

The CDR3 loop reads CASTSSSVNQPQHF. CDR3 in DNA: TGTGCCAGCACGAGCAGCAGCGTTAATCAGCCCCAGCATTTT. The rearrangement uses TRBV7-2 and TRBJ1-5; D remains ambiguous. CDR3 length: 14 amino acids. Per the germline V gene, CDR1 is SGHTA and CDR2 is FQGNSA. V shed 7 bases and J shed 4 bases, with 14 bases lying between them.

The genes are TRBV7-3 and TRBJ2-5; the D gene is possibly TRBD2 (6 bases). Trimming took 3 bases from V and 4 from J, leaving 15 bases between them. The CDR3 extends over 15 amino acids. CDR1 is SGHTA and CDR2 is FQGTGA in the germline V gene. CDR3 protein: CASSFQGGTGETQYF. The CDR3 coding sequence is TGTGCCAGCAGCTTCCAAGGCGGGACCGGAGAGACCCAGTACTTC.

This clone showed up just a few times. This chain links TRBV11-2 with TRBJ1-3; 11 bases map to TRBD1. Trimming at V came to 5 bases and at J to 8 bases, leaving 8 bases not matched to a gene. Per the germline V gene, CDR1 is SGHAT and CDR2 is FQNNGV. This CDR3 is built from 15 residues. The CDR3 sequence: CASSPLGTGGYTIYF. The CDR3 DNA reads TGTGCCAGCAGCCCCTTAGGGACAGGGGGATACACCATATATTTT.

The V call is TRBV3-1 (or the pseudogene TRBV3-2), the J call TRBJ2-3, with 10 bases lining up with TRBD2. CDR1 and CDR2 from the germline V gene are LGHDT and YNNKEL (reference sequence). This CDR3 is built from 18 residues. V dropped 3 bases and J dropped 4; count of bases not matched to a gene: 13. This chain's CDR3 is CASSHLPSGTSVADTQYF. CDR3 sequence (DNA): TGTGCCAGCAGCCATTTACCATCCGGGACTAGCGTGGCAGATACGCAGTATTTT.

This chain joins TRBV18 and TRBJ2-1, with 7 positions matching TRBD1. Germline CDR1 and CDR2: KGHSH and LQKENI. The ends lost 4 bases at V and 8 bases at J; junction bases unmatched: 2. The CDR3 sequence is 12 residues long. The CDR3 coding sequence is TGTGCCAGCTCACGACAGGGAGATGAGCAGTTCTTC. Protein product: CASSRQGDEQFF.

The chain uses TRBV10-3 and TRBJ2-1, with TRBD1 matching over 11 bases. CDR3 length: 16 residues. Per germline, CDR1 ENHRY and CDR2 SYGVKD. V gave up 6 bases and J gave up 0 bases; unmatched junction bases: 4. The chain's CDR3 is CAIRTGTGGSYNEQFF. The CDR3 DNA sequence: TGTGCCATCAGAACTGGGACAGGGGGCTCCTACAATGAGCAGTTCTTC.

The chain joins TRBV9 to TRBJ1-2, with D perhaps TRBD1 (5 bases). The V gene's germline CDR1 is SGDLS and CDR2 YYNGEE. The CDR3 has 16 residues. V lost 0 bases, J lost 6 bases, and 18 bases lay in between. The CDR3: CASSVVPGVISNGYTF. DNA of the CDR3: TGTGCCAGCAGCGTAGTCCCGGGGGTCATATCTAATGGCTACACCTTC.

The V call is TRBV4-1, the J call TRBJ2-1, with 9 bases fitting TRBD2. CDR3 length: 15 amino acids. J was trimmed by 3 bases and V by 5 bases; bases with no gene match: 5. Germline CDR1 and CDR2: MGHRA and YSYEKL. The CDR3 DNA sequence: TGCGCCAGCAGCGAGGGACTAGCTATCTACAATGAGCAGTTCTTC. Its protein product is CASSEGLAIYNEQFF.

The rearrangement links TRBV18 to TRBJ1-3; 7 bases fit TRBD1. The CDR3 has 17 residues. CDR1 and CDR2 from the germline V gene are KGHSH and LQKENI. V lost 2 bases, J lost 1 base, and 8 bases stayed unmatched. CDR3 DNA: TGTGCCAGCTCACCAATAGGGACAGCTCCTTCTGGAAACACCATATATTTT. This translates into CASSPIGTAPSGNTIYF.

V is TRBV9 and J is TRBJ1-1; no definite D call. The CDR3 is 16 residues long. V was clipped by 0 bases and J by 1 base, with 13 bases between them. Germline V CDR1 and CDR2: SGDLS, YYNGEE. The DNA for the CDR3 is TGTGCCAGCAGCGTAGGGGCAAATATCCAGAACACTGAAGCTTTCTTT. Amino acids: CASSVGANIQNTEAFF.

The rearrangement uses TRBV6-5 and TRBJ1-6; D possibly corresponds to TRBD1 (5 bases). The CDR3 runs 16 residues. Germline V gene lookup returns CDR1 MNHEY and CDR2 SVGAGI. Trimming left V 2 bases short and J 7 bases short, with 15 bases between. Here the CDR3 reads CASSYEWQGGNSPLHF. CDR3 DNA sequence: TGTGCCAGCAGTTACGAGTGGCAGGGAGGGAATTCACCCCTCCACTTT.

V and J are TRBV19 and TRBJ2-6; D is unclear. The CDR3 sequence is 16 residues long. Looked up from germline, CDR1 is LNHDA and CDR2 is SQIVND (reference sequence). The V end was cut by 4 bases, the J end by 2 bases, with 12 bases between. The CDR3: CASSTTTGPGANVLTF. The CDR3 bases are TGTGCCAGTAGTACAACCACGGGTCCTGGGGCCAACGTCCTGACTTTC.

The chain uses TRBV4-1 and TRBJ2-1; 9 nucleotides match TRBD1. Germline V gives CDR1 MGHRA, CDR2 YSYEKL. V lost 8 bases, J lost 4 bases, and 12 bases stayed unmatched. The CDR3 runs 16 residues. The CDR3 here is CASEGTGGRVYNEQFF. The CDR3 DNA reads TGCGCCAGCGAGGGAACAGGGGGCAGGGTTTACAATGAGCAGTTCTTC.

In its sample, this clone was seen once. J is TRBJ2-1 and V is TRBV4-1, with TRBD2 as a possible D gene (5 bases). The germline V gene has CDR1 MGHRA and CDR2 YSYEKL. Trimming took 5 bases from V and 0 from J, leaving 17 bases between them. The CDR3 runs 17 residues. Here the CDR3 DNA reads TGCGCCAGCAGCTTACCTCCCCGGGGTAGCTCCTACAATGAGCAGTTCTTC. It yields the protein CASSLPPRGSSYNEQFF.

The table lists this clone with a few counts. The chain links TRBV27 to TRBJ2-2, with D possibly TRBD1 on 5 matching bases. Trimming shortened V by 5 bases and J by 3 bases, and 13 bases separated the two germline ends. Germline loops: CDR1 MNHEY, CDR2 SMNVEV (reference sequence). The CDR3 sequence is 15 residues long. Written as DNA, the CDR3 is TGTGCCAGCAGTCCCGTGAGCAGGGACACCGGGGAGCTGTTTTTT. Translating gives CASSPVSRDTGELFF.

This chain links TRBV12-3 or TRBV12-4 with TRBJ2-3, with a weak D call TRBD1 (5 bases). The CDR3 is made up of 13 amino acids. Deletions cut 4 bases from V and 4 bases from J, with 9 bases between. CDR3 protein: CASSSLRADTQYF. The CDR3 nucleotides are TGTGCCAGCAGTTCGCTCAGGGCAGATACGCAGTATTTT.

The DNA for the CDR3 is TGTGCCAGCTCACCAGTAGCGGCCACCGGGGAGCTGTTTTTT. The encoded protein is CASSPVAATGELFF. The gene calls are TRBV18 and TRBJ2-2, with D perhaps TRBD2 (6 bases). The V end lost 2 bases, the J end lost 4 bases, and 8 bases lay between the germline ends. This CDR3 has 14 residues. Germline CDR1 reads KGHSH; CDR2 reads LQKENI.